The clone carrying this T cell receptor beta chain was counted a few times. Its matching antigen is unknown. The data are from a study of identical twins. Via MiXCR, TCRdb re-called the 5' RACE reads, giving one row per CDR3 protein. This sample carries around 340,000 distinct CDR3 sequences, around 9% of them seen once, and the ten largest clones take under 9.5%. V gave up 7 bases and J gave up 5 bases; unmatched junction bases: 5. The CDR3 runs 15 residues. Study-wide results and limits: Cord blood beta clonotypes present at high abundance carried fewer insertions; no such pattern appeared in memory repertoires.

The origin of this receptor is a woman aged 45-60 years in good health. This chain connects TRBV12-3 or TRBV12-4 to TRBJ2-1; 13 positions match TRBD2. What was sequenced was naive T cells sorted from blood. CDR3 DNA: TGTGCCAGCACCAGGACTAGCGGGAGCAACAATGAGCAGTTCTTC. This sequence encodes CASTRTSGSNNEQFF.